Reported below is one T cell receptor beta chain. Antigen unknown. Germline V gene data show CDR1 as MNHEY and CDR2 as SVGAGI. The germline V and J ends were trimmed by 6 bases and 5 bases, with 16 bases remaining between them. The CDR3 consists of 14 residues. PCR involved 60 Vbeta and 13 Jbeta primers. The table came from immunoSEQ multiplex PCR; TCRdb's copy has only in-frame clones and leaves some out. Among about 150,000 clones listed, roughly 9.4% were seen once. The sample originates from a study of cytomegalovirus exposure and HLA in healthy donors. Points from the study as a whole: Association with HLA alleles at 0.05 false discovery rate was found for some 18,000 TCR beta sequences in a later analysis. Donors were assumed by presence/absence analyses to have roughly uniform sequencing depth. The classifier reportedly diagnosed cytomegalovirus status with high specificity and sensitivity. Clonal expansion was found to be greater in HLA-associated TCR beta chains than in equally common others in a later analysis.

The J gene is TRBJ2-5, the V gene TRBV6-5; maybe TRBD2 (6 bases). This receptor was taken from a male donor in good health and CMV-seronegative. The specimen sequenced was PBMCs. CDR3 bases: TGTGCCAGCAGGGGTTGGAGGGACCGGGAGACCCAGTACTTC. Encoded protein: CASRGWRDRETQYF.